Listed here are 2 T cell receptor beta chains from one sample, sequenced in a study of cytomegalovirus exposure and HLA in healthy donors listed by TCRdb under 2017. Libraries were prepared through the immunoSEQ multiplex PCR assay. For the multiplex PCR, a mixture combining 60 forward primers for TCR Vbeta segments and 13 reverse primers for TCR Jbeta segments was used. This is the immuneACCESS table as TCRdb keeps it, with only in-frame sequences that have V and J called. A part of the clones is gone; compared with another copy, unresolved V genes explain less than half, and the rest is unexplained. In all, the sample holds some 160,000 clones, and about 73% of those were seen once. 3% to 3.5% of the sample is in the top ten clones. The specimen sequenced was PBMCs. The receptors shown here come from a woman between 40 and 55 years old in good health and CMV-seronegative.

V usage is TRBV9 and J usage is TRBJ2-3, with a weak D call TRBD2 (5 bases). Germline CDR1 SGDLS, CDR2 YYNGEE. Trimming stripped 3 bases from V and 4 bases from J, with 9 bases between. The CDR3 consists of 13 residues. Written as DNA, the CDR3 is TGTGCCAGCAGCGCGGCCGGGGCAGATACGCAGTATTTT. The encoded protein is CASSAAGADTQYF.

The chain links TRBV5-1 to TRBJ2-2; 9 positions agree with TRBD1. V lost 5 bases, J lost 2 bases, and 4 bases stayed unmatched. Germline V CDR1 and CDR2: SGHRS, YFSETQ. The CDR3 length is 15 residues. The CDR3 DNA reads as TGCGCCAGCAGTTGGGACAGGGACAACACCGGGGAGCTGTTTTTT. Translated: CASSWDRDNTGELFF.